One sample yielded the 17 T cell receptor beta chains listed below, sequenced in a study of blood T cells in healthy people across ages. Primers used in a second PCR of about 7 to 12 cycles were a sample-barcoded 5' primer and a J-beta primer mix. TCRdb itself ran the 5' RACE reads through MiXCR, one entry per CDR3 protein. The data show 1.5 million to 2 million distinct CDR3 sequences, roughly 27% seen once. The sample was blood. Every receptor here comes from a woman in her 30s in good health.

This clonotype occurred many times. J is TRBJ2-7 and V is TRBV7-2; D may be TRBD1 (6 bases). In germline, CDR1 is SGHTA, CDR2 FQGNSA. The V and J ends lost 4 bases and 2 bases respectively, with 12 bases between them. This CDR3 spans 14 amino acids. The CDR3 DNA is TGTGCCAGCAGCTCTTACAGGGTGGCCTACGAGCAGTACTTC. It encodes CASSSYRVAYEQYF.

The gene calls are TRBV2 and TRBJ1-6; D is uncertain. Germline V gene lookup returns CDR1 SNHLY and CDR2 FYNNEI. CDR3 length: 13 amino acids. V was shortened by 7 bases and J by 10 bases, with 14 bases between the two germline ends. The CDR3, as DNA: TGTGCCAGCAAAGACCAAGGAAGATCACCCCTCCACTTT. Translating gives CASKDQGRSPLHF.

The chain links TRBV7-2 to TRBJ2-7; tentatively, D is TRBD2 (7 bases). The V gene lost 7 bases and the J gene lost 4 bases, with 20 bases spanning the gap. In germline, CDR1 is SGHTA, CDR2 FQGNSA. The CDR3 contains 15 residues. DNA of the CDR3: TGTGCCAGCACTAATGAGGTGCGGGGGCCTTACGAGCAGTACTTC. Translation gives CASTNEVRGPYEQYF.

The V gene is TRBV7-2, the J gene TRBJ2-1; the D gene is possibly TRBD1 (6 bases). Germline CDR1 and CDR2: SGHTA and FQGNSA. Trimming cost V 5 bases and J 10 bases, with 21 bases left between them. The CDR3 loop spans 15 amino acids. Here the CDR3 DNA reads TGTGCCAGCAGCAAAAGGGGGTTGAGGCGGCGGGAGCAGTTCTTC. Amino acid sequence: CASSKRGLRRREQFF.

This clonotype has only a few counts. The chain carries TRBV5-1 and TRBJ2-3, with 8 bases matching TRBD1. This CDR3 contains 14 residues. V was clipped by 4 bases and J by 4 bases; unmatched bases: 5. Germline CDR1 and CDR2: SGHRS and YFSETQ. The CDR3 DNA reads as TGCGCCAGCAGCACAGTACAGGGGGCAGATACGCAGTATTTT. It codes for CASSTVQGADTQYF.

This clonotype was seen only a few times. The chain uses TRBV6-6 and TRBJ1-5, with D perhaps matching TRBD1 (5 bases). This CDR3 is 15 amino acids long. The V end lost 6 bases, the J end lost 0 bases, and 12 bases lay between the germline ends. CDR1 and CDR2 (germline): MNHNY, SVGAGI (reference sequence). The CDR3 here is CASRRGPTSNQPQHF. The DNA for the CDR3 is TGTGCCAGCAGAAGGGGTCCTACTAGCAATCAGCCCCAGCATTTT.

This clonotype was seen more than once but under ten times. The chain couples TRBV30 to TRBJ2-4; D tentatively reads TRBD1 or TRBD2 (5 bases each). CDR1 and CDR2 from the germline V gene are GTSNPN and SVGIG (reference sequence). CDR3 size: 12 residues. Trimming cost V 2 bases and J 6 bases, with 8 bases left between them. This CDR3 reads CAWSNGGNIQYF. CDR3 sequence (DNA): TGTGCCTGGAGTAATGGGGGAAACATTCAGTACTTC.

This clonotype was recorded a few times. A single base separates this from a much larger clone, so it may be a read error. The V and J genes are TRBV20-1 and TRBJ2-5; TRBD2 agrees at 8 bases. V lost 0 bases and J lost 11; bases outside the gene matches: 11. The CDR3 is made up of 14 amino acids. Germline CDR1 and CDR2: DFQATT and SNEGSKA (reference sequence). CDR3 in amino acids: CSARDGGDLNEQYF. The CDR3 bases are TGCAGTGCTAGAGACGGGGGGGATCTTAATGAGCAGTACTTC.

This clonotype was counted a few times. The chain couples TRBV7-2 to TRBJ2-1; D is unclear. The CDR3 totals 13 residues. Germline V lookup: CDR1 SGHTA, CDR2 FQGNSA. The germline V and J ends were trimmed by 4 bases and 3 bases, with 7 bases remaining between them. CDR3 in DNA: TGTGCCAGCAGCTCCAAACTCTACAATGAGCAGTTCTTC. Encoded protein: CASSSKLYNEQFF.

About this clonotype: This sequence may be a read error, since a much larger clone differs from it by one base. The V gene is TRBV7-2, the J gene TRBJ2-1; 8 bases are shared with TRBD1. The CDR3 totals 15 residues. Per the germline V gene, CDR1 is SGHTA and CDR2 is FQGNSA. The V gene end was trimmed by 3 bases and the J gene end by 3 bases; junction bases not matched to a gene: 4. Written as DNA, the CDR3 is TGTGCCAGCAGCTTGGCGACAGGGGTCTACAATGAGCAGTTCTTC. Protein sequence: CASSLATGVYNEQFF.

This clonotype came up a few times. The rearrangement links TRBV15 to TRBJ2-7, with D hard to call. The CDR3 is 13 amino acids. The V and J ends lost 1 base and 3 bases respectively, with 7 bases between them. Germline V lookup: CDR1 LNHNV, CDR2 YYDKDF (reference sequence). As DNA, the CDR3 is TGTGCCACCAGCAGAGTTGTGGACTACGAGCAGTACTTC. Protein product: CATSRVVDYEQYF.

Note on this clonotype: A junction end diverges from the germline sequence, so it may reflect a read error. This rearrangement joins TRBV7-9 to TRBJ2-4; 7 bases are a match to TRBD1. The DNA end favors TRBJ2-7, so the J call may be wrong. Germline CDR1 reads SEHNR; CDR2 reads FQNEAQ (reference sequence). This CDR3 is 13 amino acids long. DNA for the CDR3: TGTGCCTGCAGCGGCGACAGGGAACACGAGCAGTACTTC. Translating it yields CACSGDREHEQYF.

V and J are TRBV5-1 and TRBJ1-2, with 7 bases matching TRBD1. Germline V lookup: CDR1 SGHRS, CDR2 YFSETQ. The CDR3 extends over 15 amino acids. J gave up 4 bases and V 0 bases, and 6 bases lay outside the gene matches. The CDR3 region is CASSLGQGVVYGYTF. CDR3 coding DNA: TGCGCCAGCAGCTTGGGCCAGGGGGTTGTCTATGGCTACACCTTC. Based on the CDR3 plus reference TRBV5-1 and TRBJ1-2, the full variable domain is KAGVTQTPRYLIKTRGQQVTLSCSPISGHRSVSWYQQTPGQGLQFLFEYFSETQRNKGNFPGRFSGRQFSNSRSEMNVSTLELGDSALYLCASSLGQGVVYGYTFGSGTRLTVV.

Only a few counts were recorded for this clonotype. The rearrangement uses TRBV20-1 and TRBJ1-5, with no clear D. CDR1 is DFQATT, CDR2 SNEGSKA, per germline (reference sequence). This CDR3 comprises 14 residues. The V end lost 6 bases, the J end lost 1 base, and 13 bases lay between the germline ends. In nucleotides, the CDR3 is TGCAGTGCACCTCTTCGAGGGAGCAATCAGCCCCAGCATTTT. It encodes CSAPLRGSNQPQHF.

This clonotype has at least ten counts. This rearrangement joins TRBV29-1 to TRBJ2-7; no clear D gene. The CDR3 extends over 13 amino acids. CDR1 is SQVTM and CDR2 is ANQGSEA in the germline V gene. The germline V and J ends were trimmed by 4 bases and 0 bases, with 10 bases remaining between them. CDR3 sequence reads: CSVGPTGSYEQYF. The CDR3 bases are TGCAGCGTTGGTCCGACTGGCTCCTACGAGCAGTACTTC.

About this clonotype itself: Relative to the germline gene, one junction end is altered; a read error may explain this. The rearrangement joins TRBV2 to TRBJ1-2; the D gene is possibly TRBD1 (6 bases). Per the germline V gene, CDR1 is SNHLY and CDR2 is FYNNEI. The CDR3 runs to 16 residues. The CDR3 DNA is TGTGCCGGCAGTACCCGGGACACCGATCGTAACTATGGCTACACCTTC. This sequence encodes CAGSTRDTDRNYGYTF.

This clonotype was counted many times. The rearrangement uses TRBV6-5 and TRBJ1-2; D uncertain. Germline V gene lookup returns CDR1 MNHEY and CDR2 SVGAGI. The CDR3 loop spans 14 amino acids. V dropped 0 bases and J dropped 2 bases, with 7 bases sitting between them. CDR3 in amino acids: CASSYSSVNYGYTF. DNA for the CDR3: TGTGCCAGCAGTTACTCTTCAGTCAACTATGGCTACACCTTC.